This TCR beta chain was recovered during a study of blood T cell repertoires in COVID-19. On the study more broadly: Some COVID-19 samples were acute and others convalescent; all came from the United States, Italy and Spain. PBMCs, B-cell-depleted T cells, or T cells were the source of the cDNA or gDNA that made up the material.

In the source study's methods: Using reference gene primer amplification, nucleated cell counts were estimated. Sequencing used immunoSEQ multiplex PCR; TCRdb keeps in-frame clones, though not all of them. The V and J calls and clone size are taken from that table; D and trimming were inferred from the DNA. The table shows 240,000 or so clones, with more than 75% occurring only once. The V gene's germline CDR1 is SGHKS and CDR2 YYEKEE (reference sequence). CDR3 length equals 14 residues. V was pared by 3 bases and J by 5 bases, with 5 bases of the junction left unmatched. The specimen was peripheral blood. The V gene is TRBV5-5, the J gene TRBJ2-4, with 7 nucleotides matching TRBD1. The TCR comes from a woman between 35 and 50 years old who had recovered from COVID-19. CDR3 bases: TGTGCCAGCAGCTCGGCAGGGGGTGAAAACATTCAGTACTTC. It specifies CASSSAGGENIQYF.